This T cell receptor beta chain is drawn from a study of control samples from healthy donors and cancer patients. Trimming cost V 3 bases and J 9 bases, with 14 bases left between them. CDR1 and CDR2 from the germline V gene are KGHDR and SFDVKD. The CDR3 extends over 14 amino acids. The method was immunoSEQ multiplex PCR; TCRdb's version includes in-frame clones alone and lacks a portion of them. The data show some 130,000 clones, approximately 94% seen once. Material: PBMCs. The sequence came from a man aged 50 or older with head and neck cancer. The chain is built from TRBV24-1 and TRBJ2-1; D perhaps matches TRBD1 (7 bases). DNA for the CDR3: TGTGCCACCAGTGATATCAGGGGGGAGCGTGAGCAGTTCTTC. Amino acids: CATSDIRGEREQFF.